This T cell receptor beta chain was sequenced for a study of CD8+ T cells in alopecia areata. Regarding this clone: What it recognizes is unknown.

This CDR3 contains 14 residues. V was shortened by 2 bases and J by 3 bases, with 12 bases between the two germline ends. Germline assignment: CDR1 GTSNPN and CDR2 SVGIG (reference sequence). The sequencing template was cDNA reverse transcribed from extracted RNA. Data came from immunoSEQ multiplex PCR; TCRdb stores just in-frame clones and leaves some out. The repertoire holds fewer than 250,000 clones, with roughly 57% as singletons. Findings of the study overall: Alopecia totalis/universalis scalp especially showed more expanded CD8+ clones than normal scalp.

The receptor was derived from a human donor with alopecia areata. Source: CD4+ T cells sorted from blood, taken at week 0. The rearrangement uses TRBV30 and TRBJ2-3, with D possibly matching TRBD2 (6 bases). The CDR3 DNA sequence: TGTGCCTGGAGTAGGTTACTAGCTACAGATACGCAGTATTTT. Residues: CAWSRLLATDTQYF.